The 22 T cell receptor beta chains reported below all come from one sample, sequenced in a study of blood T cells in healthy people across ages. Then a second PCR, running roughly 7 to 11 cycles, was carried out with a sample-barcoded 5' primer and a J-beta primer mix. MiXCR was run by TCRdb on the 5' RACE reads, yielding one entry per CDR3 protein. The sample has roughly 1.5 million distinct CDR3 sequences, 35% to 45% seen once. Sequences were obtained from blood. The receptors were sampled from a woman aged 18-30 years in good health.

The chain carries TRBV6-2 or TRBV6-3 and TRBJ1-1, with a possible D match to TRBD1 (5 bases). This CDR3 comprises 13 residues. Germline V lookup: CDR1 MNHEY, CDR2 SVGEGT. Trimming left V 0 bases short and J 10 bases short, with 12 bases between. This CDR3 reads CASSYSNVGAAFF. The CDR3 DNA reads TGTGCCAGCAGTTACTCGAATGTTGGGGCAGCTTTCTTT.

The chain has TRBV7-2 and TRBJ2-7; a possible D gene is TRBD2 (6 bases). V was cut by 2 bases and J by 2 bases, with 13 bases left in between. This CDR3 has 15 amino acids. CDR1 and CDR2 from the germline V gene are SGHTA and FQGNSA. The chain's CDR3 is CASSLTSLSAYEQYF. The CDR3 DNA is TGTGCCAGCAGCTTAACTAGCCTATCCGCCTACGAGCAGTACTTC.

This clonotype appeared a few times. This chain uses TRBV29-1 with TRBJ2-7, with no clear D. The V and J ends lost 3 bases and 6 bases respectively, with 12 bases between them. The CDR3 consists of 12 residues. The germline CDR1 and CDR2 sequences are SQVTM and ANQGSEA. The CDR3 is CSVDHFRVEQYF. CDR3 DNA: TGCAGCGTTGACCACTTTAGGGTCGAGCAGTACTTC.

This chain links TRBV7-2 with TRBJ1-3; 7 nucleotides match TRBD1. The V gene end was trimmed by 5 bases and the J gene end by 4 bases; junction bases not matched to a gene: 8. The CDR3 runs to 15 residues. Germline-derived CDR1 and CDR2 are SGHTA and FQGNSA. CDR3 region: CASSLSTGTGNTIYF. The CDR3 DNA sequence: TGTGCCAGCAGCCTCTCGACAGGGACGGGAAACACCATATATTTT. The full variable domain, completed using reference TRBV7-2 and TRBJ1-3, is GAGVSQSPSNKVTEKGKDVELRCDPISGHTALYWYRQSLGQGLEFLIYFQGNSAPDKSGLPSDRFSAERTGGSVSTLTIQRTQQEDSAVYLCASSLSTGTGNTIYFGEGSWLTVV.

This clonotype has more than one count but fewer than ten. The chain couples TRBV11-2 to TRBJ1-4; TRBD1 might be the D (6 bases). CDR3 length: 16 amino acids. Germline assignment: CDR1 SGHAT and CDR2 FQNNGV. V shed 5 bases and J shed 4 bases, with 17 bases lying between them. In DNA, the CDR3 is TGTGCCAGCAGCAGGGGGGCAGGGCCTTATAATGAAAAACTGTTTTTT. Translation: CASSRGAGPYNEKLFF.

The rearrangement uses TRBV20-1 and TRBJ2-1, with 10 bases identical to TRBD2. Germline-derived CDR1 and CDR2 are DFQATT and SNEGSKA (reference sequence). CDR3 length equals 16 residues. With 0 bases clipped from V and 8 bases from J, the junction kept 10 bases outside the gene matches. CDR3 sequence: CSARDLRAGGWDEQFF. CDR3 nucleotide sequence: TGCAGTGCTAGAGATCTAAGAGCGGGGGGGTGGGATGAGCAGTTCTTC.

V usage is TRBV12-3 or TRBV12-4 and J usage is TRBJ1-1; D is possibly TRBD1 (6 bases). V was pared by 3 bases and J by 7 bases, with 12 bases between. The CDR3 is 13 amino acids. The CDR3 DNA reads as TGTGCCAGCAGTTTGGGCAGGGGAATTGAAGCTTTCTTT. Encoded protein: CASSLGRGIEAFF.

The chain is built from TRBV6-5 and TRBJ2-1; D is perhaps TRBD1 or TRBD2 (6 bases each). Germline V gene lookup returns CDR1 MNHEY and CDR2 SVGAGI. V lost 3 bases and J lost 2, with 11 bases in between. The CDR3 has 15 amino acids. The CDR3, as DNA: TGTGCCAGCAGTTATTCGGAGGGGGCCTACAATGAGCAGTTCTTC. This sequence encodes CASSYSEGAYNEQFF.

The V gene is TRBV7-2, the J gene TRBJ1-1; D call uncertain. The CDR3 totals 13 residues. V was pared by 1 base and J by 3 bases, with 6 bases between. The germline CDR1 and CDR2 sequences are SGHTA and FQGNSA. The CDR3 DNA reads TGTGCCAGCAGCTTAGAGCGACACACTGAAGCTTTCTTT. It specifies CASSLERHTEAFF.

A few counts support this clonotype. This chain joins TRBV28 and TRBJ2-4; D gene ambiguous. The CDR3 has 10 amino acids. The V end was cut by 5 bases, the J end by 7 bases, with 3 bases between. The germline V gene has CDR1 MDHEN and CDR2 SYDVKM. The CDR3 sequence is CASSLNIQYF. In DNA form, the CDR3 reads TGTGCCAGCAGTCTGAACATTCAGTACTTC.

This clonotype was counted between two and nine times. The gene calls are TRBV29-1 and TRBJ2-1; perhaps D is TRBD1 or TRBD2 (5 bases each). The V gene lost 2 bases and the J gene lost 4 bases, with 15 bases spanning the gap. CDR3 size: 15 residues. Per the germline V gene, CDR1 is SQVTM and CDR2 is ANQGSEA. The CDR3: CSVERETDIYNEQFF. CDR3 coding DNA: TGCAGCGTTGAAAGGGAGACAGACATTTACAATGAGCAGTTCTTC.

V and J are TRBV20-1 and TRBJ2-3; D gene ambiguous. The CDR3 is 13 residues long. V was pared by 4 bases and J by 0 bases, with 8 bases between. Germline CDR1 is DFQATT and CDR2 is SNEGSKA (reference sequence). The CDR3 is CSAILGSTDTQYF. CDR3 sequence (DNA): TGCAGTGCTATCCTAGGTAGCACAGATACGCAGTATTTT.

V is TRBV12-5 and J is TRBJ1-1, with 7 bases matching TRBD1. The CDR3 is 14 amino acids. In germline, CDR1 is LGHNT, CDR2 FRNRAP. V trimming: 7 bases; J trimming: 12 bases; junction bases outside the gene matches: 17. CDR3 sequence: CASARGDSQGLSFF. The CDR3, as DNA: TGTGCTAGTGCCAGAGGGGACAGCCAAGGTTTGTCTTTCTTT.

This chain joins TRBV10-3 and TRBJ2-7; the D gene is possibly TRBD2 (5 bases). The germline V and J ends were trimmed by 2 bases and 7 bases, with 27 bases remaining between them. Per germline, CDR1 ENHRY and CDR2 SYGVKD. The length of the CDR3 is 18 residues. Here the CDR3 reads CAISEAPGVAYLYNEQYF. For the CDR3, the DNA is TGTGCCATCAGTGAGGCCCCAGGAGTAGCGTACCTCTACAATGAGCAGTACTTC.

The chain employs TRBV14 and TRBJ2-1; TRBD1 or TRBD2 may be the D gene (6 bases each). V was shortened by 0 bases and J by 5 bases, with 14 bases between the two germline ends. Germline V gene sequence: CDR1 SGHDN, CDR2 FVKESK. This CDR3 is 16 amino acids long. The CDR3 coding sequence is TGTGCCAGCAGCCAAGAGTCCCGGGGGCGAAACAATGAGCAGTTCTTC. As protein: CASSQESRGRNNEQFF.

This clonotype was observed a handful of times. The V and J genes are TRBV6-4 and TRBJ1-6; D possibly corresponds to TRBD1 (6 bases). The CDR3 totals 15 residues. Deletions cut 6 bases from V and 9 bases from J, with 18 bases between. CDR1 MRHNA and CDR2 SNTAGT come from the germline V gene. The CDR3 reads CASRQQGFRSSPLHF. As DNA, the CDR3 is TGTGCCAGCAGACAACAGGGATTTCGAAGTTCACCCCTCCACTTT.

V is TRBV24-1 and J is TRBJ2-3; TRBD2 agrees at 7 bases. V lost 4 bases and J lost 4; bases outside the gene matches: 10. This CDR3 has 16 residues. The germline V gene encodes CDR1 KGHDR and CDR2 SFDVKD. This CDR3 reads CATSDFTSASSDTQYF. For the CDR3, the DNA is TGTGCCACCAGTGACTTTACTAGCGCTTCCTCAGATACGCAGTATTTT.

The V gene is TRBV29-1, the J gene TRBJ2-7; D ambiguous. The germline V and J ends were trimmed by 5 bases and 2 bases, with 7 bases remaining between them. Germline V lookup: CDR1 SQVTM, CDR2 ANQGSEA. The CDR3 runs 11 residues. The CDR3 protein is CSVMGPYEQYF. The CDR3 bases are TGCAGCGTTATGGGCCCCTACGAGCAGTACTTC.

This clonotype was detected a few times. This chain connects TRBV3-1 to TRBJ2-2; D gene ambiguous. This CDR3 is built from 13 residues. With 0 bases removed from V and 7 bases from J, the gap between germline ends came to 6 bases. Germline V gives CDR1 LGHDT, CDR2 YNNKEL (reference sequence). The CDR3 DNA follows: TGTGCCAGCAGCCAAGATTGGAGCGGGGAGCTGTTTTTT. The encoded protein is CASSQDWSGELFF.

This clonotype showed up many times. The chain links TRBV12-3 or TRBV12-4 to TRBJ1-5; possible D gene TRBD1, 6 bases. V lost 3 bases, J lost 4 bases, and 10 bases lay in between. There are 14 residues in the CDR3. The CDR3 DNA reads TGTGCCAGCAGTTTTGGAGGGACAAATCAGCCCCAGCATTTT. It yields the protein CASSFGGTNQPQHF.

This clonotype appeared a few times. The CDR3 DNA reads TGTGCCAGCAGTCAACTTATTCGGAGGGAAGAGCAGTTCTTC. Its translation: CASSQLIRREEQFF. The rearrangement links TRBV12-3 or TRBV12-4 to TRBJ2-1; tentatively, D is TRBD2 (6 bases). The CDR3 extends over 14 amino acids. Trimming removed 5 bases at V and 10 bases at J, with 18 bases between.

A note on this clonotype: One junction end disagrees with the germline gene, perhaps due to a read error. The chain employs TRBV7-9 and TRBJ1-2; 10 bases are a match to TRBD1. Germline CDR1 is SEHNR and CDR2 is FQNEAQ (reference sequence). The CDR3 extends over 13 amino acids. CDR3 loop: CANSQGTGDGYTF. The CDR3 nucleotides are TGTGCCAACAGCCAAGGGACAGGGGATGGCTACACCTTC.